Sequencing of this T cell receptor (beta chain) was carried out in a study of T cell responses to AZD1222 COVID-19 vaccine. With respect to this clone: Antigen specificity is unknown.

Broader study findings: Donors skewed white British and female; clonal diversity was possibly underestimated. A reported finding is that nearly half of spike-specific TCRs target unmutated variant regions. Rises in breadth and depth of Spike-specific TCRs came after two AZD1222 doses.

This CDR3 is 15 amino acids long. Germline CDR1 LNHNV, CDR2 YYDKDF (reference sequence). V lost 0 bases and J 8 bases, leaving 11 bases between the germline ends. The repertoire was sequenced with immunoSEQ multiplex PCR; TCRdb's copy has only in-frame clones and lacks some. The sample records approximately 65,000 clones, approximately 80% being singletons. The TCR sequence derives from an adult in good health. V and J are TRBV15 and TRBJ1-6, with D perhaps matching TRBD1 (6 bases). Sequencing was performed on peripheral blood, taken on day 0 of AZD1222 vaccination. CDR3: CATSRENRVDSPLHF. The CDR3 region has the DNA TGTGCCACCAGCAGAGAAAACAGGGTTGATTCACCCCTCCACTTT.